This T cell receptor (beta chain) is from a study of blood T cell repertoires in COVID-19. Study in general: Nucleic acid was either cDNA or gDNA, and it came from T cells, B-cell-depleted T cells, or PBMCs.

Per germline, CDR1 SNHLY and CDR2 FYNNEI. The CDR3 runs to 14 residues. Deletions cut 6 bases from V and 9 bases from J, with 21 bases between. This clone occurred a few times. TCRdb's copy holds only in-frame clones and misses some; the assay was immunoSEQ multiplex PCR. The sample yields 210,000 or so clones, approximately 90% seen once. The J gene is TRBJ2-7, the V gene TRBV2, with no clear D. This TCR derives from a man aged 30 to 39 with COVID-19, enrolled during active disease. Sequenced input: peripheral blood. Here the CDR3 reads CASSPRRETGGQYF. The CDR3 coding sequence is TGTGCCAGCAGCCCAAGGAGAGAAACTGGTGGGCAGTACTTC.